The 32 T cell receptor beta chains reported below all come from one sample, sequenced in a study of T-cell reconstitution after alpha-beta-depleted transplantation in children. The TCRbeta library was prepared with unique molecular identifiers. TCRdb itself ran the PCR reads through MiXCR, one entry per CDR3 protein. Seen here are about 980,000 distinct CDR3 sequences, about 26% observed once, and the top ten hold under 30%. This sample comprised PBMCs, mostly from graft donor cells, obtained 360 days after TCRalphabeta/CD19-depleted stem cell transplant. The receptor source for this set is a boy younger than two who had a stem cell transplant for SCID, so the T cells may come from the graft donor.

This clonotype was detected only a few times. The chain has TRBV7-2 and TRBJ2-2; D gene ambiguous. The CDR3 length is 14 residues. CDR1 and CDR2 (germline): SGHTA, FQGNSA. V gave up 3 bases and J gave up 7 bases, with 12 bases separating them. The CDR3 DNA reads as TGTGCCAGCAGCTTCTCCCCGGTGCGCGGGGAGCTGTTTTTT. It encodes CASSFSPVRGELFF.

CDR3 sequence (DNA): TGCAGTGCTAGTCTCGACGGAAGGGGCACTGAAGCTTTCTTT. Protein sequence: CSASLDGRGTEAFF. The rearrangement uses TRBV20-1 and TRBJ1-1, with D possibly being TRBD1 (5 bases). Germline CDR1 and CDR2: DFQATT and SNEGSKA (reference sequence). CDR3 size: 14 residues. V was pared by 3 bases and J by 4 bases, with 15 bases between.

This clonotype was recorded a few times. The chain carries TRBV4-3 and TRBJ1-2; D may be TRBD1 (6 bases). Germline CDR1 is LGHNA and CDR2 is YSLEER. The length of the CDR3 is 15 residues. Trimming shortened V by 4 bases and J by 3 bases, and 15 bases separated the two germline ends. The CDR3, as DNA: TGCGCCAGCAGCCCCCGAGAGGGGGAGGACTATGGCTACACCTTC. It is translated as CASSPREGEDYGYTF.

The chain employs TRBV12-3 or TRBV12-4 and TRBJ2-3; possible D gene TRBD2, 7 bases. The CDR3 covers 20 residues. V was cut by 6 bases and J by 2 bases, with 30 bases left in between. The CDR3 reads CASRPIHTGDAAGATDTQYF. CDR3 sequence (DNA): TGTGCCAGCAGGCCCATTCATACGGGTGACGCGGCGGGGGCCACAGATACGCAGTATTTT.

Written as DNA, the CDR3 is TGTGCCAGCACCGGGACTAGCAAGGATGAGCAGTTCTTC. Its protein is CASTGTSKDEQFF. The rearrangement uses TRBV12-3 or TRBV12-4 and TRBJ2-1; 9 bases match TRBD2. The CDR3 has 13 amino acids. V shed 7 bases, J shed 8 bases, and the junction held 6 bases outside the gene matches.

The CDR3 protein is CASSLGAGAAQETQYF. CDR3 bases: TGTGCCAGCAGCCTTGGTGCGGGGGCCGCCCAAGAGACCCAGTACTTC. The chain is built from TRBV4-2 and TRBJ2-5, with a tentative D call TRBD2 (7 bases). V lost 4 bases and J 1 base, leaving 16 bases between the germline ends. CDR1 and CDR2 (germline): LGHNA, YNFKEQ. The CDR3 covers 16 residues.

The chain uses TRBV5-8 and TRBJ2-5; 13 nucleotides align to TRBD2. In germline, CDR1 is SGHTS, CDR2 YDEGEE. The CDR3 is 15 amino acids. The V and J ends lost 3 bases and 9 bases, in that order; junction bases with no gene match: 8. In DNA, the CDR3 is TGTGCCAGCAGCTCCGGACTAGCGGGGGTTGGGTCCCAGTACTTC. Translating gives CASSSGLAGVGSQYF. The full variable domain, rest sourced from reference TRBV5-8 and TRBJ2-5, is EAGVTQSPTHLIKTRGQQATLRCSPISGHTSVYWYQQALGLGLQFLLWYDEGEERNRGNFPPRFSGRQFPNYSSELNVNALELEDSALYLCASSSGLAGVGSQYFGPGTRLLVL.

There are a few counts of this clonotype. J is TRBJ2-3 and V is TRBV15; perhaps TRBD1 as D (5 bases). CDR1 is LNHNV and CDR2 is YYDKDF in the germline V gene (reference sequence). The CDR3 extends over 14 amino acids. V was trimmed by 1 base and J by 6 bases, leaving 11 bases between them. CDR3 residues: CATSRAGIEDTQYF. In DNA form, the CDR3 reads TGTGCCACCAGCAGAGCAGGGATCGAGGATACGCAGTATTTT.

The chain uses TRBV28 and TRBJ2-3; D may be TRBD2 (7 bases). This CDR3 spans 18 amino acids. Germline V gene data show CDR1 as MDHEN and CDR2 as SYDVKM. Trimming left V 6 bases short and J 2 bases short, with 24 bases between. CDR3 nucleotides: TGTGCCAGCAGCTCATACTCTCTTAGGGGGAGGGACACAGATACGCAGTATTTT. Translated: CASSSYSLRGRDTDTQYF.

This chain uses TRBV6-5 with TRBJ1-3; D remains unclear. The CDR3 is made up of 13 amino acids. Trimming stripped 0 bases from V and 7 bases from J, with 7 bases between. CDR1 and CDR2 from the germline V gene are MNHEY and SVGAGI. The CDR3 protein is CASSYSVGNTIYF. The CDR3, as DNA: TGTGCCAGCAGTTACTCTGTGGGGAACACCATATATTTT.

The chain joins TRBV12-3 or TRBV12-4 to TRBJ1-1, with 7 bases identical to TRBD1. The CDR3 sequence is 15 residues long. V gave up 3 bases and J gave up 2 bases; unmatched junction bases: 6. CDR3 region: CASSLGRGLNTEAFF. CDR3 DNA: TGTGCCAGCAGTTTGGGCAGGGGGTTAAACACTGAAGCTTTCTTT.

This clonotype was recorded a few times. The chain employs TRBV20-1 and TRBJ1-2; 9 nucleotides match TRBD1. Germline V lookup: CDR1 DFQATT, CDR2 SNEGSKA (reference sequence). The J segment lost 8 bases and the V segment lost 4 bases, leaving 5 bases of the junction unmatched. CDR3 size: 12 residues. CDR3 residues: CSATGTGRGYTF. For the CDR3, the DNA is TGCAGTGCTACCGGGACAGGGCGAGGCTACACCTTC.

The table lists this clonotype with many counts. J is TRBJ2-7 and V is TRBV28; D perhaps matches TRBD1 (7 bases). The CDR3 runs to 15 residues. Germline V CDR1 and CDR2: MDHEN, SYDVKM. V lost 6 bases, J lost 4 bases, and 19 bases lay in between. CDR3: CASRPALTGRYEQYF. As DNA, the CDR3 is TGTGCCAGCAGACCCGCACTGACAGGGAGGTACGAGCAGTACTTC.

This clonotype appeared a few times. The rearrangement joins TRBV18 to TRBJ1-6, with D unresolved. CDR3 length: 16 amino acids. Trimming stripped 5 bases from V and 0 bases from J, with 11 bases between. Germline CDR1 and CDR2: KGHSH and LQKENI. The CDR3: CASSAPWSSYNSPLHF. In DNA form, the CDR3 reads TGTGCCAGCTCAGCGCCATGGAGCTCCTATAATTCACCCCTCCACTTT.

This clonotype was observed a few times. The chain uses TRBV5-1 and TRBJ2-1; TRBD2 is a possible D gene (5 bases). Trimming removed 4 bases at V and 4 bases at J, with 18 bases between. CDR3 length: 16 residues. Germline CDR1 reads SGHRS; CDR2 reads YFSETQ. CDR3 DNA: TGCGCCAGCAGCGGAGGATGGGGATTTCCGTACAATGAGCAGTTCTTC. Translation: CASSGGWGFPYNEQFF.

The chain uses TRBV7-2 and TRBJ2-1; 8 positions agree with TRBD2. Germline trimming cut 4 bases from V and 8 bases from J; bases unmatched to any gene: 13. The length of the CDR3 is 16 residues. Germline-derived CDR1 and CDR2 are SGHTA and FQGNSA. In DNA form, the CDR3 reads TGTGCCAGCAGCTACTGGCGGGGGGATGGGGTCGATGAGCAGTTCTTC. The encoded protein is CASSYWRGDGVDEQFF.

This clonotype came up a few times. The genes are TRBV2 and TRBJ2-1; unclear D gene. CDR3 length: 15 amino acids. V gave up 5 bases and J gave up 4 bases, with 15 bases separating them. Germline CDR1 is SNHLY and CDR2 is FYNNEI. CDR3 coding DNA: TGTGCCAGCAGTCCAAAAACCGGGCCGTACAATGAGCAGTTCTTC. Protein product: CASSPKTGPYNEQFF.

In this sample, this clonotype turned up a few times. The chain links TRBV6-1 to TRBJ1-1; D is ambiguous. Germline CDR1 MNHNS, CDR2 SASEGT. The CDR3 extends over 13 amino acids. Trimming took 7 bases from V and 0 from J, leaving 9 bases between them. The CDR3 loop reads CASNRGMNTEAFF. DNA for the CDR3: TGTGCCAGCAATCGGGGAATGAACACTGAAGCTTTCTTT.

This clonotype was observed a few times. The chain recombines TRBV5-6 with TRBJ1-6, with D possibly matching TRBD1 (5 bases). Trimming cost V 2 bases and J 8 bases, with 11 bases left between them. The germline CDR1 and CDR2 sequences are SGHDT and YYEEEE. The CDR3 contains 14 residues. CDR3 bases: TGTGCCAGCAGCTTCCGGGACGCCTATTCACCCCTCCACTTT. This gives the protein CASSFRDAYSPLHF.

This clonotype was seen once. The CDR3 sequence: CASSLSSWTRSSQYF. CDR3 bases: TGTGCCAGCAGTTTATCGAGTTGGACTAGATCCTCACAGTACTTC. The chain links TRBV27 to TRBJ2-7, with TRBD2 identical over 7 bases. Losses at the gene ends were 0 bases for V and 10 bases for J; bases not matched to a gene: 12. Germline assignment: CDR1 MNHEY and CDR2 SMNVEV (reference sequence). The CDR3 extends over 15 amino acids.

This clonotype has a handful of counts. The chain employs TRBV6-2 or TRBV6-3 and TRBJ1-5; D gene uncertain. There are 14 residues in the CDR3. Germline CDR1 reads MNHEY; CDR2 reads SVGEGT. V lost 1 base and J 0 bases, leaving 4 bases between the germline ends. CDR3 sequence: CASSYYGSNQPQHF. The CDR3 nucleotides read TGTGCCAGCAGTTACTATGGTAGCAATCAGCCCCAGCATTTT.

V is TRBV25-1 and J is TRBJ2-3; D not resolved. V was clipped by 1 base and J by 0 bases, with 8 bases between them. This CDR3 region has 15 residues. Germline CDR1 is MGHDK and CDR2 is SYGVNS. CDR3 nucleotides: TGTGCCAGCAGTGAATCTTCGGTGAGCACAGATACGCAGTATTTT. It translates to CASSESSVSTDTQYF. Combining the CDR3 with reference TRBV25-1 and TRBJ2-3 gives the whole variable domain EADIYQTPRYLVIGTGKKITLECSQTMGHDKMYWYQQDPGMELHLIHYSYGVNSTEKGDLSSESTVSRIRTEHFPLTLESARPSHTSQYLCASSESSVSTDTQYFGPGTRLTVL.

This clonotype was found a few times. This chain connects TRBV6-2 or TRBV6-3 to TRBJ2-2, with D maybe TRBD2 (6 bases). The length of the CDR3 is 14 residues. V was trimmed by 4 bases and J by 6 bases, leaving 12 bases between them. Per germline, CDR1 MNHEY and CDR2 SVGEGT. The CDR3: CASSLVRDAGELFF. CDR3 DNA: TGTGCCAGCAGTTTGGTGCGGGATGCCGGGGAGCTGTTTTTT.

DNA for the CDR3: TGCAGTGCTAGTGGACTAGCGGGGGGGCATGTCCGAGAGACCCAGTACTTC. It translates to CSASGLAGGHVRETQYF. This chain uses TRBV20-1 with TRBJ2-5; the match to TRBD2 covers 15 bases. J lost 4 bases, V lost 3 bases, and 9 bases had no gene match. This CDR3 is built from 17 residues. Germline lookup yields CDR1 DFQATT and CDR2 SNEGSKA (reference sequence).

This clonotype was seen a handful of times. V usage is TRBV11-2 and J usage is TRBJ2-1, with TRBD2 identical over 9 bases. This CDR3 contains 16 residues. CDR1 is SGHAT, CDR2 FQNNGV, per germline. The V segment lost 4 bases and the J segment 4 bases; nucleotides outside the gene matches: 8. CDR3 DNA sequence: TGTGCCAGCAGCTCCCCCCTAGCGGGGAGGTACAATGAGCAGTTCTTC. Translation: CASSSPLAGRYNEQFF. Combining the CDR3 with reference TRBV11-2 and TRBJ2-1 gives the whole variable domain EAGVAQSPRYKIIEKRQSVAFWCNPISGHATLYWYQQILGQGPKLLIQFQNNGVVDDSQLPKDRFSAERLKGVDSTLKIQPAKLEDSAVYLCASSSPLAGRYNEQFFGPGTRLTVL.

This clonotype was seen only a few times. The chain joins TRBV5-1 to TRBJ2-3, with TRBD2 matching over 8 bases. This CDR3 region has 16 residues. In germline, CDR1 is SGHRS, CDR2 YFSETQ. V trimming: 3 bases; J trimming: 2 bases; junction bases outside the gene matches: 8. The CDR3 region is CASSSAGLAVTDTQYF. The CDR3 DNA follows: TGCGCCAGCAGCTCAGCCGGACTAGCTGTCACAGATACGCAGTATTTT.

V gene TRBV2 combines with J gene TRBJ2-3; the match to TRBD1 covers 11 bases. The CDR3 runs to 15 residues. The J segment lost 3 bases and the V segment lost 5 bases, leaving 4 bases of the junction unmatched. From germline, CDR1 is SNHLY and CDR2 FYNNEI. Here the CDR3 reads CASSIGTGGTDTQYF. The CDR3 DNA reads as TGTGCCAGCAGTATTGGGACAGGGGGAACAGATACGCAGTATTTT.

In this sample, this clonotype turned up a few times. The chain is built from TRBV6-1 and TRBJ1-1; 9 bases are shared with TRBD1. V was pared by 6 bases and J by 11 bases, with 7 bases of the junction left unmatched. The CDR3 spans 12 residues. The germline gives CDR1 MNHNS, CDR2 SASEGT. Written as DNA, the CDR3 is TGTGCCAGCAGCCTCCGGACAGGGGTGGCTTTCTTT. Translation gives CASSLRTGVAFF.

This clonotype has just a few counts. The chain links TRBV6-5 to TRBJ2-7; 9 bases match TRBD1. The V and J ends lost 0 bases and 0 bases, in that order; junction bases with no gene match: 9. The length of the CDR3 is 18 residues. Per germline, CDR1 MNHEY and CDR2 SVGAGI. The CDR3 is CASSYSRTPGQGSYEQYF. DNA for the CDR3: TGTGCCAGCAGTTACTCAAGAACCCCGGGACAGGGCTCCTACGAGCAGTACTTC.

J is TRBJ2-5 and V is TRBV28; possible D gene TRBD2, 6 bases. The CDR3 spans 15 residues. V lost 5 bases to trimming and J lost 5 bases, with 18 bases between them. The V gene's germline CDR1 is MDHEN and CDR2 SYDVKM. The CDR3 is CASSAYRGRGETQYF. The CDR3 nucleotides are TGTGCCAGCAGTGCTTACAGAGGCCGGGGGGAGACCCAGTACTTC.

This chain joins TRBV6-5 and TRBJ1-4, with D perhaps TRBD1 (5 bases). Germline values: CDR1 MNHEY, CDR2 SVGAGI. The CDR3 sequence is 15 residues long. V shed 4 bases and J shed 4 bases, with 13 bases lying between them. The CDR3 DNA sequence: TGTGCCAGCAGTTCCCCGGGACGCCATAATGAAAAACTGTTTTTT. Amino acid sequence: CASSSPGRHNEKLFF.

The sample holds a few counts of this clonotype. The genes are TRBV2 and TRBJ2-7; possibly TRBD1 or TRBD2 for D (6 bases each). The CDR3 is 12 residues long. Germline CDR1 is SNHLY and CDR2 is FYNNEI. Trimming removed 9 bases at V and 3 bases at J, with 12 bases between. The CDR3 loop reads CASRGDIYEQYF. In DNA form, the CDR3 reads TGTGCCAGTAGGGGGGACATCTACGAGCAGTACTTC.